The entry that follows covers one TCR beta chain sequence. Its antigen is as yet unknown. A much larger clone differs from this one at a single base, so this may be a read error. Because the CDR3 is missing its conserved closing phenylalanine or tryptophan, this is likely a read error. Combining iRepertoire HTBI primers with Arm-PCR of CDR3 regions, the authors built TCR beta libraries. A single record per CDR3 protein comes from TCRdb applying MiXCR to the multiplex PCR reads. This sample has fewer than 400,000 distinct CDR3 sequences, with about 18% found just once. This CDR3 region has 16 residues. Germline V gene lookup returns CDR1 MNHNS and CDR2 SASEGT. The V gene end was trimmed by 6 bases and the J gene end by 4 bases; junction bases not matched to a gene: 11. The data were obtained in a study of regulatory T cells in long-lasting Graves disease. Time point described: persistent/refractory GD, antithyroid drugs over 5 years with positive TRAb. The TCR library was made from RNA that had been extracted from PBMCs in TRIzol.

Findings of the study overall: Persistent disease was characterized by preferential usage of TRBV28, TRBJ1-2 and TRBJ2-5.

The specimen was peripheral blood mononuclear cells (PBMCs), collected when the disease was refractory, from a patient treated with antithyroid drugs. This receptor was taken from a female donor with Graves disease. The V and J genes are TRBV6-1 and TRBJ1-2, with 10 bases that match TRBD1. DNA of the CDR3: TGTGCCAGCAGCCACCTCCCCGGGACAGGGGTCTATGGCTACACCCTC. Encoded protein: CASSHLPGTGVYGYTL.